Described below is a single TCR beta chain sequence and its context. Clones were read by immunoSEQ multiplex PCR, and TCRdb kept only the in-frame ones, dropping some. The sample records 450,000 to 650,000 clones, 70% to 80% being singletons. This record comes from a study of shared T cell receptors in the human thymus. Unmatched junction bases numbered 15, after V lost 3 bases and J lost 2 bases. CDR1 is MDHEN, CDR2 SYDVKM, per germline. The CDR3 runs to 20 residues. The same data also contributed to another study, on human thymus T cells. That work adds: From resections taken during corrective heart surgery, the thymus tissue was obtained. The authors found apparently biased V and J gene usage in thymic and blood repertoires.

What was sequenced was thymocytes. The clonotype originates from a boy under two years old with a congenital heart defect. This chain links TRBV28 with TRBJ2-6; 8 bases line up with TRBD1. CDR3 sequence (DNA): TGTGCCAGCAGTTTTATTCAGGCGGGGACAGGTCCCCCTGGGGCCAACGTCCTGACTTTC. It specifies CASSFIQAGTGPPGANVLTF.